The rows below give T cell receptor beta chains drawn from one sample of a study of cytomegalovirus exposure and HLA in healthy donors. This table comes from immunoSEQ multiplex PCR, and its TCRdb copy is limited to in-frame clones, with some not included. The table includes approximately 280,000 clones, about 90% detected once. The sample consisted of PBMCs. Source of these receptors: a young woman in good health and CMV-seronegative. CDR3s include the opening cysteine and the closing phenylalanine or tryptophan. A D gene is named only where the DNA matches it firmly. For some rows the clone size is stated as once, few or many, or as a class when expanded; others skip it.

clone size: .; J gene: TRBJ1-6; V gene: TRBV4-2; D gene: .; CDR3 protein: CASRGSLNSPLHF; CDR3 DNA: TGTGCCAGCAGGGGCAGTCTTAATTCACCCCTCCACTTT
clone size: .; J gene: TRBJ2-7; V gene: TRBV7-6; D gene: .; CDR3 protein: CASSPGRGWNEQYF; CDR3 DNA: TGTGCCAGCAGCCCCGGACGGGGGTGGAACGAGCAGTACTTC
clone size: once; J gene: TRBJ2-5; V gene: TRBV5-1; D gene: TRBD1; CDR3 protein: CASSRQGSQETQYF; CDR3 DNA: TGCGCCAGCAGCCGACAGGGAAGCCAAGAGACCCAGTACTTC
clone size: .; J gene: TRBJ1-5; V gene: TRBV10-2; D gene: .; CDR3 protein: CASSEAGPQPQHF; CDR3 DNA: TGCGCCAGCAGTGAGGCAGGGCCCCAGCCCCAGCATTTT
clone size: .; J gene: TRBJ1-2; V gene: TRBV19; D gene: TRBD1; CDR3 protein: CASSLLTGSYTF; CDR3 DNA: TGTGCCAGTAGTTTATTGACAGGGAGCTACACCTTC
clone size: .; J gene: TRBJ2-3; V gene: TRBV13; D gene: .; CDR3 protein: CASSLAGVGDTQYF; CDR3 DNA: TGTGCCAGCAGCTTAGCGGGGGTAGGAGATACGCAGTATTTT
clone size: .; J gene: TRBJ2-7; V gene: TRBV5-6; D gene: TRBD1; CDR3 protein: CASSFSGTGSYEQYF; CDR3 DNA: TGTGCCAGCAGCTTTTCCGGGACAGGGAGCTACGAGCAGTACTTC
clone size: .; J gene: TRBJ2-2; V gene: TRBV30; D gene: .; CDR3 protein: CAWSATGELFF; CDR3 DNA: TGTGCCTGGAGTGCGACCGGGGAGCTGTTTTTT
clone size: .; J gene: TRBJ2-7; V gene: TRBV6-6; D gene: .; CDR3 protein: CASSYSSQRGYEQYF; CDR3 DNA: TGTGCCAGCAGTTACTCGTCACAAAGGGGATACGAGCAGTACTTC
clone size: once; J gene: TRBJ2-3; V gene: TRBV11-2; D gene: TRBD2; CDR3 protein: CASSFGLAGGDTQYF; CDR3 DNA: TGTGCCAGCAGCTTTGGTCTAGCGGGGGGCGATACGCAGTATTTT
clone size: once; J gene: TRBJ1-6; V gene: TRBV5-1; D gene: .; CDR3 protein: CASRQPNSPLHF; CDR3 DNA: TGCGCCAGCAGACAGCCTAATTCACCCCTCCACTTT
clone size: .; J gene: TRBJ2-7; V gene: TRBV6-1; D gene: TRBD2; CDR3 protein: CASSPTVAGVNEQYF; CDR3 DNA: TGTGCCAGCAGTCCCACCGTAGCGGGGGTCAACGAGCAGTACTTC
clone size: .; J gene: TRBJ2-7; V gene: TRBV29-1; D gene: TRBD1; CDR3 protein: CSVSKTGPTYEQYF; CDR3 DNA: TGCAGCGTTTCAAAGACAGGGCCTACCTACGAGCAGTACTTC
clone size: .; J gene: TRBJ1-4; V gene: TRBV4-1; D gene: TRBD1; CDR3 protein: CASSQATGGEKLFF; CDR3 DNA: TGCGCCAGCAGCCAAGCGACAGGGGGTGAAAAACTGTTTTTT
clone size: .; J gene: TRBJ1-2; V gene: TRBV4-1; D gene: TRBD1; CDR3 protein: CASSQDTDRSYGYTF; CDR3 DNA: TGCGCCAGCAGCCAAGACACGGACAGGAGCTATGGCTACACCTTC
clone size: .; J gene: TRBJ1-2; V gene: TRBV11-2; D gene: .; CDR3 protein: CASSLVSANYGYTF; CDR3 DNA: TGTGCCAGCAGCTTAGTTTCCGCTAACTATGGCTACACCTTC
clone size: .; J gene: TRBJ2-2; V gene: TRBV10-1; D gene: TRBD1; CDR3 protein: CASSEVRGQGTGELFF; CDR3 DNA: TGCGCCAGCAGTGAAGTCCGAGGACAGGGGACCGGGGAGCTGTTTTTT
clone size: .; J gene: TRBJ2-3; V gene: TRBV7-9; D gene: TRBD2; CDR3 protein: CASRPGLAGGHTDTQYF; CDR3 DNA: TGTGCCAGCAGACCCGGACTAGCGGGGGGCCACACAGATACGCAGTATTTT
clone size: .; J gene: TRBJ1-1; V gene: TRBV10-1; D gene: TRBD1; CDR3 protein: CASSSSGGEAFF; CDR3 DNA: TGCGCCAGCAGTAGCTCAGGGGGTGAAGCTTTCTTT
clone size: .; J gene: TRBJ2-1; V gene: TRBV5-1; D gene: TRBD2; CDR3 protein: CASSLGGGAYEQFF; CDR3 DNA: TGCGCCAGCAGCTTGGGCGGGGGGGCCTATGAGCAGTTCTTC
clone size: .; J gene: TRBJ1-4; V gene: TRBV7-9; D gene: TRBD1; CDR3 protein: CASSSADRVEKLFF; CDR3 DNA: TGTGCCAGCAGCTCGGCCGACAGGGTCGAAAAACTGTTTTTT
clone size: .; J gene: TRBJ2-3; V gene: TRBV6-5; D gene: .; CDR3 protein: CAIQSSLTDTQYF; CDR3 DNA: TGTGCCATCCAGAGTAGCCTCACAGATACGCAGTATTTT
clone size: .; J gene: TRBJ1-6; V gene: TRBV9; D gene: TRBD1; CDR3 protein: CASSRTLTQEQGNSPLHF; CDR3 DNA: TGTGCCAGCAGCAGAACTCTCACCCAGGAACAGGGGAATTCACCCCTCCACTTT
clone size: .; J gene: TRBJ1-3; V gene: TRBV18; D gene: .; CDR3 protein: CASSPPYGVVSGNTIYF; CDR3 DNA: TGTGCCAGCTCACCACCTTACGGAGTGGTCTCTGGAAACACCATATATTTT
clone size: .; J gene: TRBJ2-7; V gene: TRBV5-4; D gene: TRBD2; CDR3 protein: CASSFPGLAGSGEQYF; CDR3 DNA: TGTGCCAGCAGCTTTCCCGGACTAGCGGGGTCGGGCGAGCAGTACTTC
clone size: .; J gene: TRBJ2-5; V gene: TRBV7-8; D gene: TRBD2; CDR3 protein: CASSFPLGGGDRETQYF; CDR3 DNA: TGTGCCAGCAGCTTCCCTTTGGGCGGGGGGGACCGAGAGACCCAGTACTTC
clone size: .; J gene: TRBJ2-7; V gene: TRBV4-1; D gene: TRBD2; CDR3 protein: CASSQSGGVYEQYF; CDR3 DNA: TGCGCCAGCAGCCAGTCGGGAGGGGTGTACGAGCAGTACTTC
clone size: .; J gene: TRBJ1-2; V gene: TRBV5-6; D gene: .; CDR3 protein: CASSLARGMDGYTF; CDR3 DNA: TGTGCCAGCAGCTTGGCAAGGGGAATGGATGGCTACACCTTC
clone size: .; J gene: TRBJ1-2; V gene: TRBV5-6; D gene: TRBD1; CDR3 protein: CASSLNRGALGGYTF; CDR3 DNA: TGTGCCAGCAGCTTAAACAGGGGGGCCCTTGGAGGCTACACCTTC
clone size: .; J gene: TRBJ2-5; V gene: TRBV18; D gene: .; CDR3 protein: CASSWDFQETQYF; CDR3 DNA: TGTGCCAGCTCATGGGACTTCCAAGAGACCCAGTACTTC
clone size: .; J gene: TRBJ2-2; V gene: TRBV19; D gene: TRBD1; CDR3 protein: CASSTTGVNTGELFF; CDR3 DNA: TGTGCCAGTAGTACGACAGGGGTCAACACCGGGGAGCTGTTTTTT
clone size: .; J gene: TRBJ2-1; V gene: TRBV19; D gene: TRBD2; CDR3 protein: CASSIGSGGAGEQFF; CDR3 DNA: TGTGCCAGTAGTATAGGTAGCGGGGGGGCAGGTGAGCAGTTCTTC
clone size: .; J gene: TRBJ1-1; V gene: TRBV7-9; D gene: .; CDR3 protein: CASSLDIAVTFF; CDR3 DNA: TGTGCCAGCAGCTTAGATATAGCTGTGACTTTCTTT
clone size: .; J gene: TRBJ2-7; V gene: TRBV2; D gene: .; CDR3 protein: CASSNYEQYF; CDR3 DNA: TGTGCCAGCAGCAACTACGAGCAGTACTTC
clone size: .; J gene: TRBJ2-3; V gene: TRBV5-1; D gene: .; CDR3 protein: CASSPGLSDTQYF; CDR3 DNA: TGCGCCAGCAGCCCCGGACTCTCAGATACGCAGTATTTT
clone size: .; J gene: TRBJ1-5; V gene: TRBV6-5; D gene: .; CDR3 protein: CASSYWQGGNQPQHF; CDR3 DNA: TGTGCCAGCAGTTACTGGCAGGGTGGCAATCAGCCCCAGCATTTT
clone size: .; J gene: TRBJ2-5; V gene: TRBV6-5; D gene: .; CDR3 protein: CASTDRQAYQETQYF; CDR3 DNA: TGTGCCAGCACCGACAGGCAGGCGTACCAAGAGACCCAGTACTTC
clone size: .; J gene: TRBJ2-7; V gene: TRBV7-9; D gene: TRBD2; CDR3 protein: CSSSISGGNYEQYF; CDR3 DNA: TGTTCCAGCAGCATTAGCGGGGGGAACTACGAGCAGTACTTC
clone size: .; J gene: TRBJ2-3; V gene: TRBV4-2; D gene: .; CDR3 protein: CASSQGIAGTTDYTQYF; CDR3 DNA: TGTGCCAGCAGCCAGGGCATTGCGGGAACTACCGACTATACGCAGTATTTT